This T cell receptor beta chain was recovered during a study of post-analysis software for immune sequencing data. Findings and caveats of the study: Samples prepared in the same batch strongly co-clustered by F measure. Patients used a few TRBV segments, including TRBV5-6, TRBV5-1 and TRBV20-1, more often than controls. Multiple sclerosis patients showed significantly lower normalized Chao1 diversity than controls did.

Each TCR beta cDNA library carried unique molecular identifiers. Input populations of roughly 0.95 to 10 million T cells gave rise to approximately 500,000 cDNA molecules. TCRdb passed the PCR reads through MiXCR, listing each CDR3 protein once. Of approximately 690,000 distinct CDR3 sequences listed, about 60% are singletons. The V and J ends lost 0 bases and 3 bases respectively, with 12 bases between them. This CDR3 has 16 amino acids. Germline CDR1 is LNHNV and CDR2 is YYDKDF (reference sequence). Remarks on this clonotype: Its antigen is not identified.

The TCR was taken from a girl aged 2 to 9 with multiple sclerosis. The chain couples TRBV15 to TRBJ1-5, with TRBD1 as a possible D gene (6 bases). Sample: blood. This CDR3 is CATSRERGGNNQPQHF. The CDR3 nucleotides are TGTGCCACCAGCAGAGAGAGAGGGGGGAACAATCAGCCCCAGCATTTT.